The rows below give T cell receptor beta chains drawn from one sample of a study of shared clonotypes between healthy human individuals. The data were produced by immunoSEQ multiplex PCR, yet TCRdb's version contains in-frame clones alone and is incomplete. The sample consists of around 2,100,000 clones, just under 95% of them appearing once. The sample consisted of naive CD8+ T cells sorted from blood. The receptors originated from a man between 18 and 29 years old in good health. The CDR3 runs from the conserved cysteine through the conserved F or W. The order of the fields is CDR3 DNA, CDR3 protein, clone size, J gene, D gene, V gene. The D gene is left open where the match is weak. The size of a clone is reported for some rows only, either as once, few or many, or as a class for expanded clones.

DNA: TGTGCCAGCAGTTTATGGGGGAAATATTCCTACAATGAGCAGTTCTTC; CDR3: CASSLWGKYSYNEQFF; size: -; J: TRBJ2-1; D: -; V: TRBV27
DNA: TGTGCCTGGGGGTTGGGGGGTTACCAAGAGACCCAGTACTTC; CDR3: CAWGLGGYQETQYF; size: -; J: TRBJ2-5; D: -; V: TRBV30
DNA: TGTGCCAGCAGCTTGACCGGGTCGACCTACGAGCAGTACTTC; CDR3: CASSLTGSTYEQYF; size: -; J: TRBJ2-7; D: -; V: TRBV5-4
DNA: TGTGCCAGCAGGGGGCGACAGCCGCTTAACACTGAAGCTTTCTTT; CDR3: CASRGRQPLNTEAFF; size: -; J: TRBJ1-1; D: -; V: TRBV7-9
DNA: TGTGCCAGCAGCTTGGTCGGACAGGTCTACGAGCAGTACTTC; CDR3: CASSLVGQVYEQYF; size: -; J: TRBJ2-7; D: TRBD1; V: TRBV5-6
DNA: TGTGCCAGCAGCGTAGACTGGACAGCAACCTACGAGCAGTACTTC; CDR3: CASSVDWTATYEQYF; size: -; J: TRBJ2-7; D: -; V: TRBV9
DNA: TGTGCCAGTAGTATGGGCAGCACCTACGAGCAGTACTTC; CDR3: CASSMGSTYEQYF; size: once; J: TRBJ2-7; D: -; V: TRBV19
DNA: TGTGCCAGCAGGAACAGGGAGGGCACTGAAGCTTTCTTT; CDR3: CASRNREGTEAFF; size: -; J: TRBJ1-1; D: -; V: TRBV28
DNA: TGTGCCAGTAGTGTCCGGGACACAACCCCCTCCGAGCAGTACTTC; CDR3: CASSVRDTTPSEQYF; size: -; J: TRBJ2-7; D: -; V: TRBV19
DNA: TGTGCCAGCAGCGCCGGGGGTAGCGGACCCACAGATACGCAGTATTTT; CDR3: CASSAGGSGPTDTQYF; size: -; J: TRBJ2-3; D: -; V: TRBV9
DNA: TGCGCCAGCAGCCAATTGTCGCAGGGCAACCACGAGCAGTACTTC; CDR3: CASSQLSQGNHEQYF; size: -; J: TRBJ2-7; D: -; V: TRBV4-1
DNA: TGTGCCAGCAGATTAGAGGACGCGACGGGGTACGAGCAGTACTTC; CDR3: CASRLEDATGYEQYF; size: -; J: TRBJ2-7; D: -; V: TRBV28
DNA: TGCAGCGTTGAGACCGGGACTAGAGCCTACGAGCAGCACTTC; CDR3: CSVETGTRAYEQHF; size: -; J: TRBJ2-7; D: TRBD2; V: TRBV29-1
DNA: TGTGCCAGCAGTTACAATAGGGCCACTGAAGCTTTCTTT; CDR3: CASSYNRATEAFF; size: once; J: TRBJ1-1; D: -; V: TRBV6-5
DNA: TGTGCCAGCAGCTTGGCGGGAGTCGGTGAAGCTTTCTTT; CDR3: CASSLAGVGEAFF; size: -; J: TRBJ1-1; D: -; V: TRBV5-4